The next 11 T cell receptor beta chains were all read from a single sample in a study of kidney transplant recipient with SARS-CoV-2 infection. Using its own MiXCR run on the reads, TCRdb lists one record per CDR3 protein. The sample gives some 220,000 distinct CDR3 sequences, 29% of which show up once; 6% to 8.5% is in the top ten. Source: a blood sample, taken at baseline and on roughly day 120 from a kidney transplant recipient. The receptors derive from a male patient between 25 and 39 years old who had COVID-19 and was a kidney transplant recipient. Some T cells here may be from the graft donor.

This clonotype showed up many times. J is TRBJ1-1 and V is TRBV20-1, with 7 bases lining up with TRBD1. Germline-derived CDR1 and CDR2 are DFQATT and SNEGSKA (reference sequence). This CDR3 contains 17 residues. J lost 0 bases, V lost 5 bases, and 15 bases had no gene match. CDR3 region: CSAEGVHPGQLNTEAFF. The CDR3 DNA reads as TGCAGTGCTGAGGGGGTGCACCCGGGACAGCTGAACACTGAAGCTTTCTTT.

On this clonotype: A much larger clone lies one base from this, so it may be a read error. Written as DNA, the CDR3 is TGTGCCAGCAGTGTTCCTGAGCCTTACGGAAAGACCTGTGGCTACACCTTC. Its protein product is CASSVPEPYGKTCGYTF. V and J are TRBV6-5 and TRBJ1-2; no clear D gene. The CDR3 is made up of 17 amino acids. Germline loops: CDR1 MNHEY, CDR2 SVGAGI. The V end was cut by 5 bases, the J end by 7 bases, with 26 bases between.

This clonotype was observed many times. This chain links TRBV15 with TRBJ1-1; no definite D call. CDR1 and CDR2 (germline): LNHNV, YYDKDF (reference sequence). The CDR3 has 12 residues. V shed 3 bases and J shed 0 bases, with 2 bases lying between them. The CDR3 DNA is TGTGCCACCAGCAGGTTGAACACTGAAGCTTTCTTT. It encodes CATSRLNTEAFF.

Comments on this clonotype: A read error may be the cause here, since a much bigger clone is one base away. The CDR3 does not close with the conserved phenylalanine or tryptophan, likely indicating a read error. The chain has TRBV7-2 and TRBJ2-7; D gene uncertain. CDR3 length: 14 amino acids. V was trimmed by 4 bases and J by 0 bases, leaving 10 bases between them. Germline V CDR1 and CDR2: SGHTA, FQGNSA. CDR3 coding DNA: TGTGCCAGCAGCTCTCCGCTGAGCTCCTACGAGCAGTACCTC. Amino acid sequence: CASSSPLSSYEQYL.

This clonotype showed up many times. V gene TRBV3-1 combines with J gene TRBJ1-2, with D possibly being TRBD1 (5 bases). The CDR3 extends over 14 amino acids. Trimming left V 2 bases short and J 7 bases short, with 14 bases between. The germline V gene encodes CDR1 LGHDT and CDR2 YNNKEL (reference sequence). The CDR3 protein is CASSQQGLSGGYTF. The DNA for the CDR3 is TGTGCCAGCAGCCAACAGGGTCTCTCCGGTGGCTACACCTTC.

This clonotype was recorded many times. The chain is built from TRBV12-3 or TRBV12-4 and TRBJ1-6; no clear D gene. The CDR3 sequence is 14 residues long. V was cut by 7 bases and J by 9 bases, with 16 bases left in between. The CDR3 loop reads CASTPNALSSPLHF. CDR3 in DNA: TGTGCCAGCACCCCCAACGCCCTAAGTTCACCCCTCCACTTT.

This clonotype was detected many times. CDR3 nucleotides: TGTGCCATCAGTGACAGCGGGAGGGCCAGGGTCGAGCAGTACTTC. Encoded protein: CAISDSGRARVEQYF. This chain connects TRBV10-3 to TRBJ2-7, with TRBD2 identical over 10 bases. Unmatched junction bases numbered 8, after V lost 3 bases and J lost 6 bases. Per the germline V gene, CDR1 is ENHRY and CDR2 is SYGVKD. This CDR3 has 15 residues.

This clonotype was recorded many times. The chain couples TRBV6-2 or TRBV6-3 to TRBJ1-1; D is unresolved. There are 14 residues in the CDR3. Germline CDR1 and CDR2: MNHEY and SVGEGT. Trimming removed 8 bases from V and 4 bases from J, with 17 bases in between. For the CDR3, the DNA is TGTGCCAGCGTCCTTCGTATGGGTAGCACTGAAGCTTTCTTT. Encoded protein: CASVLRMGSTEAFF.

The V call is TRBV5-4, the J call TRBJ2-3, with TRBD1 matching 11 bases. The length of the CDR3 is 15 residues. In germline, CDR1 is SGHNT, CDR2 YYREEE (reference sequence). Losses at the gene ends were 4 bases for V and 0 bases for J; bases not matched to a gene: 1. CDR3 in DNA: TGTGCCAGCAGCAGGACAGGGGGCAGCACAGATACGCAGTATTTT. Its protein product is CASSRTGGSTDTQYF.

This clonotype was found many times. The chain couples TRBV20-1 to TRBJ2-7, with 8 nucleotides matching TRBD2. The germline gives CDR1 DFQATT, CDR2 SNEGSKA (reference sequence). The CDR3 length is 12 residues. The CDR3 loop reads CRVAGTGYEQYF. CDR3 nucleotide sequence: TGCAGAGTAGCGGGAACAGGCTACGAGCAGTACTTC.

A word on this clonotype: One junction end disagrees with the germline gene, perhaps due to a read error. CDR3 loop: CAGSLDSGVNNEQFF. The CDR3 DNA reads TGTGCCGGCAGCTTAGACAGCGGGGTAAACAATGAGCAGTTCTTC. The V gene is TRBV11-2, the J gene TRBJ2-1, with 7 positions matching TRBD2. From germline, CDR1 is SGHAT and CDR2 FQNNGV. The CDR3 extends over 15 amino acids. Drawing the rest from reference TRBV11-2 and TRBJ2-1, the complete variable domain is EAGVAQSPRYKIIEKRQSVAFWCNPISGHATLYWYQQILGQGPKLLIQFQNNGVVDDSQLPKDRFSAERLKGVDSTLKIQPAKLEDSAVYLCAGSLDSGVNNEQFFGPGTRLTVL.